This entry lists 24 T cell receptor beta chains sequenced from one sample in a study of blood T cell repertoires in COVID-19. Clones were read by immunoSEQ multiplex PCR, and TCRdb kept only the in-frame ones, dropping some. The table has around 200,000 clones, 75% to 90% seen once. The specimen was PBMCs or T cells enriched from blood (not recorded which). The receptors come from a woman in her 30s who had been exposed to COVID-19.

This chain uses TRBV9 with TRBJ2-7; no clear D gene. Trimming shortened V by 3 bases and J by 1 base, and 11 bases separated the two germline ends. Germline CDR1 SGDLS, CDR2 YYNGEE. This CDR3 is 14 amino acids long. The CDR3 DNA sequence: TGTGCCAGCAGCGCAGGTCCTCAGTCCTACGAGCAGTACTTC. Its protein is CASSAGPQSYEQYF. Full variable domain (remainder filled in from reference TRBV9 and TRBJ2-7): DSGVTQTPKHLITATGQRVTLRCSPRSGDLSVYWYQQSLDQGLQFLIQYYNGEERAKGNILERFSAQQFPDLHSELNLSSLELGDSALYFCASSAGPQSYEQYFGPGTRLTVT.

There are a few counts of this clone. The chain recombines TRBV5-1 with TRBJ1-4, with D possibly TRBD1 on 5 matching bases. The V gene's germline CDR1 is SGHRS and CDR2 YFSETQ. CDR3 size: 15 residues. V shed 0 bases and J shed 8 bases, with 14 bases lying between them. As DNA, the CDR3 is TGCGCCAGCAGCTTGGACGGGGGATCAGGAGAAAAACTGTTTTTT. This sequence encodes CASSLDGGSGEKLFF.

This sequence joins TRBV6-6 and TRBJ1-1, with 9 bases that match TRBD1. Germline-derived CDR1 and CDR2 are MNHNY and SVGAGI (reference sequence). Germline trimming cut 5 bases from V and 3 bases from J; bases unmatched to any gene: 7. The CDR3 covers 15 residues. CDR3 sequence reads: CASSPLWTGDTEAFF. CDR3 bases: TGTGCCAGCAGTCCTCTCTGGACAGGGGACACTGAAGCTTTCTTT.

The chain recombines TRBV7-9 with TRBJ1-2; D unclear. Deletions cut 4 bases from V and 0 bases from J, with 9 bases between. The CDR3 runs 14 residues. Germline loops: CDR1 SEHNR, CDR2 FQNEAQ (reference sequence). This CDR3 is CASSSTHANYGYTF. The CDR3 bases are TGTGCCAGCAGCTCGACACATGCTAACTATGGCTACACCTTC. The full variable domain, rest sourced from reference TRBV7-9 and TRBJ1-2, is DTGVSQNPRHKITKRGQNVTFRCDPISEHNRLYWYRQTLGQGPEFLTYFQNEAQLEKSRLLSDRFSAERPKGSFSTLEIQRTEQGDSAMYLCASSSTHANYGYTFGSGTRLTVV.

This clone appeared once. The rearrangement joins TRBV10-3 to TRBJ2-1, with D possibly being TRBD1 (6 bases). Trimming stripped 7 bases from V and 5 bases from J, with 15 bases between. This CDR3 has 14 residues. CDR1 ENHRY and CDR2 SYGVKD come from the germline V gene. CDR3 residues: CAITSGQGNNEQFF. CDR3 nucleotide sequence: TGTGCCATCACCTCGGGTCAGGGGAACAATGAGCAGTTCTTC.

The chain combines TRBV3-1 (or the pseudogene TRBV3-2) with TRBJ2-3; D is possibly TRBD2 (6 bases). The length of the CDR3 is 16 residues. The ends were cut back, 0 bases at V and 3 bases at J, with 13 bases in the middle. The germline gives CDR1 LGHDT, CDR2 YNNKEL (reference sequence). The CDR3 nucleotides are TGTGCCAGCAGCCAAGATTACGGGGGAGGAACAGATACGCAGTATTTT. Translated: CASSQDYGGGTDTQYF.

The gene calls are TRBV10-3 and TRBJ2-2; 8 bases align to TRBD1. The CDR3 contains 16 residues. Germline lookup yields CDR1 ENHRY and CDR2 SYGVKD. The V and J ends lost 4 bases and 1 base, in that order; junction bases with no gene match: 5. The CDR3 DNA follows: TGTGCCATCAGTGGAACAGGGGGAATGAACACCGGGGAGCTGTTTTTT. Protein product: CAISGTGGMNTGELFF.

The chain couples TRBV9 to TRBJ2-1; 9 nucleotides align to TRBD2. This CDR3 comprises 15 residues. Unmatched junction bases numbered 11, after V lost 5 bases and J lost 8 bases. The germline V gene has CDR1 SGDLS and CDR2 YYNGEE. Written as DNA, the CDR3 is TGTGCCAGCAGACCCGGGACTAGCTACTGGGATGAGCAGTTCTTC. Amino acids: CASRPGTSYWDEQFF.

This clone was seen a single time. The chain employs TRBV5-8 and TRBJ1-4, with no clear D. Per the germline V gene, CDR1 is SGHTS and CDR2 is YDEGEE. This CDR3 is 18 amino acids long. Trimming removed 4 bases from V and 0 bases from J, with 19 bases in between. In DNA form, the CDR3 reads TGTGCCAGCAGCCTCCGGGAATCCCGAGACACAACTAATGAAAAACTGTTTTTT. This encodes CASSLRESRDTTNEKLFF.

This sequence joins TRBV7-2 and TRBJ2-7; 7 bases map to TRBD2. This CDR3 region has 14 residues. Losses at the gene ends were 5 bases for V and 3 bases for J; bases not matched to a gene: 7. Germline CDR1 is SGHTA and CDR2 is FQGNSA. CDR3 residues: CASSQPGGGYEQYF. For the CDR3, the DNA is TGTGCCAGCAGCCAACCGGGGGGAGGCTACGAGCAGTACTTC.

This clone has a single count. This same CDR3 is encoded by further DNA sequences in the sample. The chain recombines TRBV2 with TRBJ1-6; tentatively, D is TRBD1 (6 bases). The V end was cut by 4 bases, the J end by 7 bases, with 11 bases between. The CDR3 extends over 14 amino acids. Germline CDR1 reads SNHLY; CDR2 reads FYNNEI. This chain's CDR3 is CASSAGTGNSPLHF. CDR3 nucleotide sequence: TGTGCCAGCAGTGCGGGAACAGGGAATTCACCCCTCCACTTT.

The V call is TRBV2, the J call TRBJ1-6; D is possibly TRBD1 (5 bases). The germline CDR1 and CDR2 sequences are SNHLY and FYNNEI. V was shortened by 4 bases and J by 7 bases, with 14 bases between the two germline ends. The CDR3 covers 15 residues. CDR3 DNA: TGTGCCAGCAGTGCGCTCTTTGGGGGGAATTCACCCCTCCACTTT. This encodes CASSALFGGNSPLHF.

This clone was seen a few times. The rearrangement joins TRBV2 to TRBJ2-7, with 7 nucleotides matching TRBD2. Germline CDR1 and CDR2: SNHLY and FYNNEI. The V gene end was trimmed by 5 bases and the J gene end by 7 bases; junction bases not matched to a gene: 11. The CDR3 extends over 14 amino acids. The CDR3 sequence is CASSLGQEAGEQYF. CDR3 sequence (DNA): TGTGCCAGCAGTTTGGGCCAGGAAGCGGGAGAGCAGTACTTC.

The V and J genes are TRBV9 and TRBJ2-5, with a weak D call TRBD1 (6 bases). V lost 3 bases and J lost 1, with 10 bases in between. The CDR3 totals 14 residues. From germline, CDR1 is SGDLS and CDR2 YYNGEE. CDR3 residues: CASSAGQIQETQYF. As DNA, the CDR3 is TGTGCCAGCAGCGCCGGACAGATCCAAGAGACCCAGTACTTC.

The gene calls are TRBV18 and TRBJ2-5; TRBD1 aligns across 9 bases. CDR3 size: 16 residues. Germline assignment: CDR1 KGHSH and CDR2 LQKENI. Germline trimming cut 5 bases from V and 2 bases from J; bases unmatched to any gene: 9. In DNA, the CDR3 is TGTGCCAGCTCATACTTCACAGGGGGCTCTCAAGAGACCCAGTACTTC. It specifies CASSYFTGGSQETQYF.

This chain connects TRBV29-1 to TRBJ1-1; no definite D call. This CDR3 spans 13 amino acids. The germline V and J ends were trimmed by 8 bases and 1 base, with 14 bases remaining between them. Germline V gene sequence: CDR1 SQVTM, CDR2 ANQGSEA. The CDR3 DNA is TGCAGCTCCTCTTGGGCAGGGAACACTGAAGCTTTCTTT. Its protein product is CSSSWAGNTEAFF. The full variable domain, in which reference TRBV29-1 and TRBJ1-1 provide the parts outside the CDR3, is SAVISQKPSRDICQRGTSLTIQCQVDSQVTMMFWYRQQPGQSLTLIATANQGSEATYESGFVIDKFPISRPNLTFSTLTVSNMSPEDSSIYLCSSSWAGNTEAFFGQGTRLTVV.

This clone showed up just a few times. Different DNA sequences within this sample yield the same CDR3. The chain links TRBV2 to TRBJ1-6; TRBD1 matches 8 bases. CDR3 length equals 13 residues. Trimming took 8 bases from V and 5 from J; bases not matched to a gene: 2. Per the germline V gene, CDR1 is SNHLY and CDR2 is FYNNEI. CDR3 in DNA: TGTGCCAGCCGGACAGGGAATAATTCACCCCTCCACTTT. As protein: CASRTGNNSPLHF.

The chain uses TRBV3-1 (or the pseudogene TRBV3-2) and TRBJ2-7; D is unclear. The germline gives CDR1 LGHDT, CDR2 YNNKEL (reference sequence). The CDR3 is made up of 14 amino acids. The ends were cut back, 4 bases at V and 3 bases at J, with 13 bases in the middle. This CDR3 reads CASSLKQHRYEQYF. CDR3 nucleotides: TGTGCCAGCAGCCTTAAACAGCACCGCTACGAGCAGTACTTC.

The CDR3 DNA reads TGTGCCAGCAGTCTCCTCTCTAGCGGGGGGAGGAATGAGCAGTTCTTC. It translates to CASSLLSSGGRNEQFF. The J gene is TRBJ2-1, the V gene TRBV27; 11 positions agree with TRBD2. V was pared by 5 bases and J by 7 bases, with 10 bases of the junction left unmatched. Germline assignment: CDR1 MNHEY and CDR2 SMNVEV (reference sequence). The CDR3 runs to 16 residues.

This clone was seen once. The CDR3 nucleotides are TGTGCCAGCAGCTTAGTCACAGACAAGAACACTGAAGCTTTCTTT. Protein sequence: CASSLVTDKNTEAFF. The rearrangement links TRBV7-8 to TRBJ1-1; D gene uncertain. The ends were cut back, 1 base at V and 1 base at J, with 10 bases in the middle. The CDR3 is 15 amino acids. Germline CDR1 and CDR2: SGHVS and FQNEAQ.

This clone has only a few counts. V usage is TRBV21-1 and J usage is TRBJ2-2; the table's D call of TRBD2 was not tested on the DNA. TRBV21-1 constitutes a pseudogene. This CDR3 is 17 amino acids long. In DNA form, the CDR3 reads TGTGCCAGCAGCAAAGGAACTAGCGGGGGGAACACCGGGGAGCTGTTTTTT. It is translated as CASSKGTSGGNTGELFF.

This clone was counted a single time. CDR3 sequence reads: CASNSIGAYSPLHF. The CDR3 DNA sequence: TGTGCCAGCAACTCAATAGGGGCCTATTCACCCCTCCACTTT. The chain has TRBV27 and TRBJ1-6; maybe TRBD1 (5 bases). Per the germline V gene, CDR1 is MNHEY and CDR2 is SMNVEV (reference sequence). V was shortened by 7 bases and J by 8 bases, with 15 bases between the two germline ends. There are 14 residues in the CDR3.

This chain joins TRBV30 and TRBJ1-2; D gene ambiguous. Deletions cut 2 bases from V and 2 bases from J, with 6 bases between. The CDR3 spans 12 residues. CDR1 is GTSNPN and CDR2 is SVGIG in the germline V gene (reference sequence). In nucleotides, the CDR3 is TGTGCCTGGAGTATTTCGAACTATGGCTACACCTTC. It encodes CAWSISNYGYTF. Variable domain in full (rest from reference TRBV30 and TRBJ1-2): SQTIHQWPATLVQPVGSPLSLECTVEGTSNPNLYWYRQAAGRGLQLLFYSVGIGQISSEVPQNLSASRPQDRQFILSSKKLLLSDSGFYLCAWSISNYGYTFGSGTRLTVV.

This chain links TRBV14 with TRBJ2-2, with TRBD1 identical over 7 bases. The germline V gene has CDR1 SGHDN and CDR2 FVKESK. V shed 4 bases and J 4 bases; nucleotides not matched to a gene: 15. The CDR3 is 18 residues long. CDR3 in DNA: TGTGCCAGCAGCCGCGAGACAGGGAAGGGTTGGGGCACCGGGGAGCTGTTTTTT. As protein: CASSRETGKGWGTGELFF. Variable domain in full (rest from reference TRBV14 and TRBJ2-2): EAGVTQFPSHSVIEKGQTVTLRCDPISGHDNLYWYRRVMGKEIKFLLHFVKESKQDESGMPNNRFLAERTGGTYSTLKVQPAELEDSGVYFCASSRETGKGWGTGELFFGEGSRLTVL.